The clone carrying this T cell receptor beta chain came up many times. This entry is derived from a study of CD8 T cells in ankylosing spondylitis. TCRdb re-called the 5' RACE reads with MiXCR, one entry per CDR3 protein. Of some 150,000 distinct CDR3 sequences in the sample, over 9.5% were seen once. Germline V gene sequence: CDR1 SGHRS, CDR2 YFSETQ. V gave up 2 bases and J gave up 0 bases, with 9 bases separating them. The CDR3 has 15 residues. The TCR was taken from a female donor with ankylosing spondylitis or in good health (not recorded which). The source material was blood, either unsorted or a sorted T cell fraction (not recorded which). The chain carries TRBV5-1 and TRBJ2-1; D not certain. CDR3 amino acids: CASSFVSSSYNEQFF. CDR3 DNA sequence: TGCGCCAGCAGCTTTGTCTCGAGCTCCTACAATGAGCAGTTCTTC.